The 25 T cell receptor beta chains reported below all come from one sample, sequenced in a study of early T cells in non-severe SARS-CoV-2 infection. TCRdb re-analysed the 5' RACE reads in MiXCR, keeping a single row per CDR3 protein. Among 100,000 or so distinct CDR3 sequences, less than 15% were seen once, and the ten largest hold roughly 6.3%. The sequencing sample was made of whole blood. All receptors come from an adult who was a healthcare worker with PCR-confirmed SARS-CoV-2 infection or an uninfected control (not recorded which).

This clonotype was observed at least ten times. The J gene is TRBJ2-2, the V gene TRBV5-6; 10 bases match TRBD2. Per the germline V gene, CDR1 is SGHDT and CDR2 is YYEEEE. CDR3 size: 17 residues. Unmatched junction bases numbered 7, after V lost 4 bases and J lost 1 base. The CDR3 sequence is CASSPLAGALNTGELFF. CDR3 nucleotides: TGTGCCAGCAGCCCCCTAGCGGGAGCCTTGAACACCGGGGAGCTGTTTTTT.

The table lists this clonotype with a few counts. The V and J genes are TRBV5-1 and TRBJ2-7; maybe TRBD1 (6 bases). The V gene lost 3 bases and the J gene lost 2 bases, with 12 bases spanning the gap. The CDR3 covers 14 residues. Germline CDR1 SGHRS, CDR2 YFSETQ. The CDR3 sequence: CASSSGQLAYEQYF. The CDR3 nucleotides are TGCGCCAGCAGCTCAGGACAGTTAGCCTACGAGCAGTACTTC.

Concerning this clonotype itself: This likely comes from a read error, as the CDR3 has no conserved phenylalanine or tryptophan at its end. V is TRBV20-1 and J is TRBJ2-7, with D maybe TRBD2 (6 bases). The CDR3 runs 16 residues. Germline lookup yields CDR1 DFQATT and CDR2 SNEGSKA (reference sequence). Trimming removed 3 bases at V and 3 bases at J, with 21 bases between. The CDR3, as DNA: TGCAGTGCTAGGTTTTTAGGCGGGGACTGGGGCTACGAGCAGTACCTC. Its translation: CSARFLGGDWGYEQYL.

In its sample, this clonotype was seen many times. J is TRBJ2-6 and V is TRBV20-1; 8 bases agree with TRBD2. The germline V gene has CDR1 DFQATT and CDR2 SNEGSKA (reference sequence). This CDR3 contains 16 residues. V lost 3 bases and J lost 2; bases outside the gene matches: 6. The CDR3 DNA reads TGCAGTGCTAGGCGGGCTAGCGGGCCTGGGGCCAACGTCCTGACTTTC. Protein: CSARRASGPGANVLTF.

There are many counts of this clonotype. This chain joins TRBV6-6 and TRBJ2-7; TRBD2 matches at 8 bases. In germline, CDR1 is MNHNY, CDR2 SVGAGI (reference sequence). The CDR3 sequence is 17 residues long. Losses at the gene ends were 2 bases for V and 3 bases for J; bases not matched to a gene: 12. CDR3 DNA sequence: TGTGCCAGCAGTTACGGCGATAGCGGGGAGAGTAGCTACGAGCAGTACTTC. Translated: CASSYGDSGESSYEQYF.

The chain uses TRBV29-1 and TRBJ2-3; TRBD2 aligns across 7 bases. This CDR3 is built from 17 residues. Unmatched junction bases numbered 15, after V lost 4 bases and J lost 2 bases. Per germline, CDR1 SQVTM and CDR2 ANQGSEA. CDR3 sequence reads: CSVVLRRESPYTDTQYF. The CDR3, as DNA: TGCAGCGTTGTTTTGCGGCGGGAGTCGCCCTACACAGATACGCAGTATTTT.

The gene calls are TRBV4-3 and TRBJ2-1, with 10 bases fitting TRBD2. V shed 8 bases and J 4 bases; nucleotides not matched to a gene: 8. Germline V gives CDR1 LGHNA, CDR2 YSLEER. This CDR3 region has 15 residues. The CDR3 sequence is CASRSGTSEYNEQFF. CDR3 in DNA: TGCGCCAGCCGCTCCGGGACTAGCGAATACAATGAGCAGTTCTTC.

The table lists this clonotype with many counts. The genes are TRBV20-1 and TRBJ2-1; D is possibly TRBD1 or TRBD2 (6 bases each). V lost 5 bases and J 5 bases, leaving 16 bases between the germline ends. This CDR3 contains 14 residues. Germline loops: CDR1 DFQATT, CDR2 SNEGSKA (reference sequence). The CDR3 DNA follows: TGCAGTGCTCCGCGGGACACTCCTAACAATGAGCAGTTCTTC. This translates into CSAPRDTPNNEQFF.

The sample holds a few counts of this clonotype. The chain couples TRBV7-9 to TRBJ1-6; 7 positions agree with TRBD1. J lost 4 bases, V lost 1 base, and 19 bases had no gene match. CDR3 length: 21 amino acids. Germline V gene lookup returns CDR1 SEHNR and CDR2 FQNEAQ (reference sequence). Written as DNA, the CDR3 is TGTGCCAGCAGCTTAGTCCCGACAGGGACCAACCCCTTGAATTATAATTCACCCCTCCACTTT. It is translated as CASSLVPTGTNPLNYNSPLHF.

The CDR3 loop is CASSGSIRDTQYF. For the CDR3, the DNA is TGCGCCAGCAGCGGGTCGATTCGGGATACGCAGTATTTT. The gene calls are TRBV5-1 and TRBJ2-3; D is ambiguous. CDR3 size: 13 residues. The germline V and J ends were trimmed by 4 bases and 6 bases, with 12 bases remaining between them. CDR1 is SGHRS, CDR2 YFSETQ, per germline. Full variable domain (missing parts from reference TRBV5-1 and TRBJ2-3): KAGVTQTPRYLIKTRGQQVTLSCSPISGHRSVSWYQQTPGQGLQFLFEYFSETQRNKGNFPGRFSGRQFSNSRSEMNVSTLELGDSALYLCASSGSIRDTQYFGPGTRLTVL.

This clonotype was counted between two and nine times. This chain connects TRBV18 to TRBJ2-7, with TRBD2 matching over 7 bases. Germline CDR1 is KGHSH and CDR2 is LQKENI. The CDR3 loop spans 14 amino acids. V gave up 5 bases and J gave up 1 base; unmatched junction bases: 5. CDR3 sequence (DNA): TGTGCCAGCTCAACTAGCGCAAAGTCCTACGAGCAGTACTTC. It codes for CASSTSAKSYEQYF.

This clonotype was detected only a few times. The chain carries TRBV5-1 and TRBJ1-1; D remains ambiguous. This CDR3 region has 14 residues. The V gene's germline CDR1 is SGHRS and CDR2 YFSETQ. V was cut by 0 bases and J by 3 bases, with 9 bases left in between. The CDR3 nucleotides are TGCGCCAGCAGCTTGGCGTCGAGTGACACTGAAGCTTTCTTT. Translation: CASSLASSDTEAFF. Filled out from reference TRBV5-1 and TRBJ1-1, the complete variable domain reads KAGVTQTPRYLIKTRGQQVTLSCSPISGHRSVSWYQQTPGQGLQFLFEYFSETQRNKGNFPGRFSGRQFSNSRSEMNVSTLELGDSALYLCASSLASSDTEAFFGQGTRLTVV.

This clonotype was found many times. The chain couples TRBV20-1 to TRBJ2-3, with 12 bases identical to TRBD2. V lost 4 bases and J lost 3; bases outside the gene matches: 5. This CDR3 comprises 15 residues. Germline lookup yields CDR1 DFQATT and CDR2 SNEGSKA (reference sequence). CDR3 sequence reads: CSATALAGGTDTQYF. CDR3 DNA sequence: TGCAGTGCTACCGCACTAGCGGGAGGTACAGATACGCAGTATTTT.

V usage is TRBV19 and J usage is TRBJ2-7, with D unresolved. CDR1 and CDR2 (germline): LNHDA, SQIVND (reference sequence). The CDR3 runs 12 residues. Trimming took 8 bases from V and 6 from J, leaving 14 bases between them. This chain's CDR3 is CASGRAPTEQYF. The CDR3 DNA reads TGTGCCAGTGGTAGAGCGCCTACCGAGCAGTACTTC.

This clonotype has more than one count but fewer than ten. The chain is built from TRBV7-3 and TRBJ2-7; 10 bases fit TRBD1. The CDR3 is made up of 17 amino acids. V was clipped by 5 bases and J by 4 bases; unmatched bases: 14. Germline values: CDR1 SGHTA, CDR2 FQGTGA. The DNA of the CDR3 is TGTGCCAGCAGCCCCAACAATCCGACAGGGGGCCGTTACGAGCAGTACTTC. It specifies CASSPNNPTGGRYEQYF.

This clonotype appeared many times. The chain has TRBV12-3 or TRBV12-4 and TRBJ1-6; weak D call: TRBD1 (6 bases). CDR3 length: 13 residues. The V and J ends lost 3 bases and 10 bases respectively, with 10 bases between them. The chain's CDR3 is CASSLRGESPLHF. The CDR3 nucleotides are TGTGCCAGCAGTTTGAGGGGGGAATCACCCCTCCACTTT.

This chain links TRBV12-3 or TRBV12-4 with TRBJ2-5, with 7 bases that match TRBD1. The CDR3 length is 13 residues. The J segment lost 2 bases and the V segment lost 6 bases, leaving 3 bases of the junction unmatched. The CDR3 nucleotides are TGTGCCAGCAGCAAGGGGGCTCAAGAGACCCAGTACTTC. Translating it yields CASSKGAQETQYF.

Many counts were recorded for this clonotype. The chain carries TRBV11-2 and TRBJ2-1; 12 bases line up with TRBD2. There are 15 residues in the CDR3. Trimming cost V 8 bases and J 6 bases; bases outside gene matches: 8. CDR1 is SGHAT, CDR2 FQNNGV, per germline. The CDR3 loop reads CASCTGTSGLNEQFF. In DNA, the CDR3 is TGTGCCAGCTGCACCGGGACTAGCGGGCTCAATGAGCAGTTCTTC.

The rearrangement links TRBV27 to TRBJ2-3, with a tentative D call TRBD2 (5 bases). The germline V gene encodes CDR1 MNHEY and CDR2 SMNVEV (reference sequence). CDR3 length equals 16 residues. The V and J ends lost 3 bases and 2 bases respectively, with 15 bases between them. The CDR3 DNA reads TGTGCCAGCAGTTTGTACCCCTCGGGATCCACAGATACGCAGTATTTT. Its protein is CASSLYPSGSTDTQYF.

This clonotype was recorded many times. This sequence joins TRBV29-1 and TRBJ1-1; 7 bases agree with TRBD1. J gave up 3 bases and V 7 bases, and 8 bases lay outside the gene matches. CDR1 is SQVTM, CDR2 ANQGSEA, per germline. The CDR3 totals 13 residues. CDR3 bases: TGCAGCGCGAGACAGGGAATGGACACTGAAGCTTTCTTT. This encodes CSARQGMDTEAFF.

The J gene is TRBJ2-3, the V gene TRBV29-1, with D perhaps TRBD2 (5 bases). CDR3 length: 12 residues. CDR1 SQVTM and CDR2 ANQGSEA come from the germline V gene. V lost 3 bases to trimming and J lost 2 bases, with 6 bases between them. The DNA of the CDR3 is TGCAGCGTTGACGACTACACAGATACGCAGTATTTT. It specifies CSVDDYTDTQYF.

This clonotype was seen a few times. This chain joins TRBV12-3 or TRBV12-4 and TRBJ2-5, with 10 bases aligning to TRBD2. CDR3 size: 16 residues. Trimming at V came to 0 bases and at J to 7 bases, leaving 8 bases not matched to a gene. For the CDR3, the DNA is TGTGCCAGCAGTTTAGCGGGGACTAGCGACTCTTGGACCCAGTACTTC. Amino acids: CASSLAGTSDSWTQYF.

There are a few counts of this clonotype. CDR3 in amino acids: CASSYSEGATEAFF. The CDR3 nucleotides read TGTGCCAGCAGTTACTCGGAGGGGGCCACTGAAGCTTTCTTT. The rearrangement links TRBV6-6 to TRBJ1-1; the match to TRBD1 covers 7 bases. Germline assignment: CDR1 MNHNY and CDR2 SVGAGI (reference sequence). There are 14 residues in the CDR3. V lost 0 bases to trimming and J lost 4 bases; unmatched junction nucleotides: 2.

This clonotype occurred many times. This chain joins TRBV4-3 and TRBJ1-6, with TRBD1 matching over 8 bases. Trimming took 0 bases from V and 9 from J; bases not matched to a gene: 7. Looked up from germline, CDR1 is LGHNA and CDR2 is YSLEER. CDR3 length equals 16 residues. CDR3 DNA: TGCGCCAGCAGCCAAGATCCGCCTGGACAGGGTTCACCCCTCCACTTT. Translation gives CASSQDPPGQGSPLHF.

Many counts were recorded for this clonotype. The chain recombines TRBV5-8 with TRBJ1-5; D might be TRBD1 (6 bases). Germline CDR1 is SGHTS and CDR2 is YDEGEE. V gave up 4 bases and J gave up 4 bases, with 9 bases separating them. This CDR3 region has 13 residues. As DNA, the CDR3 is TGTGCCAGCAGCCATGACAGGAATCAGCCCCAGCATTTT. Protein product: CASSHDRNQPQHF. The full variable domain, completed using reference TRBV5-8 and TRBJ1-5, is EAGVTQSPTHLIKTRGQQATLRCSPISGHTSVYWYQQALGLGLQFLLWYDEGEERNRGNFPPRFSGRQFPNYSSELNVNALELEDSALYLCASSHDRNQPQHFGDGTRLSIL.